This T cell receptor (beta chain) was recovered during a study of OX40 agonist ivuxolimab in advanced cancers. General study findings and limits: Among the least clonally expanded were partial responders at 0.1-3.0 mg/kg.

The CDR3 is 15 amino acids. Germline CDR1 SGHNT, CDR2 YYREEE (reference sequence). Trimming cost V 3 bases and J 0 bases, with 10 bases left between them. Worth noting for this clone: Its antigen remains unidentified.

Using immunoSEQ multiplex PCR, the repertoire was profiled, and TCRdb retains in-frame clones only, with some absent. Here the sample spans roughly 49,000 clones, roughly 80% being singletons. The source material was CD4+ or CD8+ T cells sorted from blood, sampled in a trial of the OX40 agonist ivuxolimab. This chain connects TRBV5-4 to TRBJ2-1; D possibly matches TRBD1 or TRBD2 (5 bases each). The receptor was derived from an adult with an advanced solid tumor such as melanoma, head and neck, liver or kidney cancer. The CDR3 DNA sequence: TGTGCCAGCAGCTCCCCGGGGCGCTCCTACAATGAGCAGTTCTTC. Translating it yields CASSSPGRSYNEQFF. Supplemented by reference TRBV5-4 and TRBJ2-1, the full variable domain reads ETGVTQSPTHLIKTRGQQVTLRCSSQSGHNTVSWYQQALGQGPQFIFQYYREEENGRGNFPPRFSGLQFPNYSSELNVNALELDDSALYLCASSSPGRSYNEQFFGPGTRLTVL.